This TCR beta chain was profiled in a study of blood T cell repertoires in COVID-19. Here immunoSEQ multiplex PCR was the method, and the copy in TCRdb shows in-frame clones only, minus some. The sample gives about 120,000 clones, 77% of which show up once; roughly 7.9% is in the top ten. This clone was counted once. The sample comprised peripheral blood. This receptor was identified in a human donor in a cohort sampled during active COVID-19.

This CDR3 reads CASSTAGVSYNEQFF. CDR3 nucleotide sequence: TGTGCCAGCAGTACCGCGGGAGTTTCGTACAATGAGCAGTTCTTC. This chain joins TRBV6-2 or TRBV6-3 and TRBJ2-1; TRBD2 matches 7 bases. V lost 5 bases and J lost 4; bases outside the gene matches: 8. Germline values: CDR1 MNHEY, CDR2 SVGEGT. The CDR3 is made up of 15 amino acids.